The rows below give T cell receptor beta chains drawn from one sample of a study of a mutant IDH1 vaccine in newly diagnosed glioma. These receptors have no known antigen. TCRdb keeps only in-frame clones here, not all; method: immunoSEQ multiplex PCR. The sample shows some 60,000 clones, approximately 80% of them seen only once. The sequenced sample was PBMCs, obtained from a glioma patient whose treatment included an IDH1 peptide vaccine. All receptors derive from a man aged 25 to 45 with glioma. Each CDR3 is given with its conserved first and last residue. The order of the fields is J gene, D gene, clone size, V gene, CDR3 DNA, CDR3 protein. D genes are given only for firm matches. Clone size is stated in some rows and not others, as once, few, many or a class when expanded.

TRBJ2-2 . . TRBV9 TGTGCCAGCAGCGTAGATGGGGGAGGCACCGGGGAGCTGTTTTTT CASSVDGGGTGELFF
TRBJ2-3 TRBD1 . TRBV29-1 TGCAGCGCTCGGTACAGGGGGCTCACTCACACAGATACGCAGTATTTT CSARYRGLTHTDTQYF
TRBJ2-1 . once TRBV12-5 TGTGCTAGTGCCCTAGGCCTTGGGGGCTCCTACAATGAGCAGTTCTTC CASALGLGGSYNEQFF
TRBJ1-6 . . TRBV30 TGTGCCTGGAACGAGAGAGGGAATTCACCCCTCCACTTT CAWNERGNSPLHF
TRBJ2-2 . . TRBV5-5 TGTGCCAGCAGCCTCCTCGATACCGGGGAGCTGTTTTTT CASSLLDTGELFF
TRBJ2-5 TRBD2 . TRBV13 TGTGCCAGCAGCTCCACCGGGGGGGCCTTTCGGAAGCCGCAGGACTTC CASSSTGGAFRKPQDF
TRBJ2-4 . . TRBV2 TGTGCCAGCAGTGTGGATAGCCAAAACATTCAGTACTTC CASSVDSQNIQYF
TRBJ2-6 . . TRBV28 TGTGCCAGCATGTCAAGGAAGTCTGGGGCCAACGTCCTGACTTTC CASMSRKSGANVLTF
TRBJ2-3 . once TRBV7-2 TGTGCCAGCAGGTTAAACAGGGTAGATACGCAGTATTTT CASRLNRVDTQYF
TRBJ2-1 . . TRBV27 TGTGCCAGCAGTTTTCGACTAGAAAGGGGCGATGAGCAGTTCTTC CASSFRLERGDEQFF
TRBJ2-6 . . TRBV7-9 TGTGCCAGCAGCAGGGACAACTCTGGGGCCAACGTCCTGACTTTC CASSRDNSGANVLTF
TRBJ1-6 . . TRBV5-4 TGTGCCAGCACCCTTTTGGGGTTTAATTCACCCCTCCACTTT CASTLLGFNSPLHF
TRBJ2-3 TRBD1 . TRBV5-1 TGCGCCAGCAGCACAGAGACAGGGGGCACAGATACGCAGTATTTT CASSTETGGTDTQYF
TRBJ2-3 . . TRBV30 TGTGCCTGCCTATGGGGCGATACGCAGTATTTT CACLWGDTQYF
TRBJ2-7 TRBD1 few TRBV27 TGTGCCAGCAGTTTATCGACAGGGGCCTCCTACGAGCAGTACTTC CASSLSTGASYEQYF
TRBJ2-7 TRBD1 once TRBV2 TGTGCCAGCTCCGGGACAGGGTTCTACTCCTACGAGCGGTACTTC CASSGTGFYSYERYF
TRBJ2-1 . . TRBV5-1 TGCGCCAGCAGCTTGGCAGTCGGACTATCCTACAATGAGCAGTTCTTC CASSLAVGLSYNEQFF
TRBJ1-3 . . TRBV4-1 TGCGCCAGCAGCCCGGACTATGGAAACACCATATATTTT CASSPDYGNTIYF
TRBJ1-5 . . TRBV19 TGTGCCGGGGCATTGGCAGGGGATCAGCCCCAGCATTTT CAGALAGDQPQHF
TRBJ1-1 TRBD1 few TRBV7-6 TGTGCCAGCAGCCCGACAGGGTTGAACACTGAAGCTTTCTTT CASSPTGLNTEAFF
TRBJ1-6 TRBD1 . TRBV7-9 TGTGCCAGCAGCAACAGGGGCGTTTATAATTCACCCCTCCACTTT CASSNRGVYNSPLHF
TRBJ2-5 TRBD2 . TRBV9 TGTGCCAGCAGCGTAGAGGGACTAGCGATAGAGACCCAGTACTTC CASSVEGLAIETQYF
TRBJ1-5 . once TRBV28 TGTGCCAGCAGCCCGTATGGGCGAATAGATCAGCCCCAGCATTTT CASSPYGRIDQPQHF
TRBJ1-1 . . TRBV27 TGTGCCAGCAGTTTATATAGTAATATGAACACTGAAGCTTTCTTT CASSLYSNMNTEAFF
TRBJ2-7 . . TRBV7-9 TGTGCCAGCAGCCCCTCAGGGGGGGCCTCCTACGAGCAGTACTTC CASSPSGGASYEQYF
TRBJ1-1 . . TRBV6-1 TGTGCCAGCAGTGAAGGGACAGACGGCACTGAAGCTTTCTTT CASSEGTDGTEAFF
TRBJ1-1 . . TRBV6-6 TGTGCCAGCAGACTCCAGACTACCATGAACACTGAAGCTTTCTTT CASRLQTTMNTEAFF
TRBJ2-1 . . TRBV7-9 TGTGCCAGCAGCTTAGCCGGGACTGATGAGCAGTTCTTC CASSLAGTDEQFF
TRBJ2-2 TRBD2 . TRBV9 TGTGCCAGCAGCGTTCGTCCGGGACTATCGAACACCGGGGAGCTGTTTTTT CASSVRPGLSNTGELFF
TRBJ2-2 TRBD1 . TRBV27 TGTGCCAGCAGATCCGGACAGGAGAGGGCCGGGGAGCTGTTTTTT CASRSGQERAGELFF
TRBJ1-5 . . TRBV25-1 TGTGCCAGCAGGGGGCGCGTAGATCAGCCCCAGCATTTT CASRGRVDQPQHF
TRBJ1-5 . . TRBV7-2 TGTGCCAGCAGCTTAGGTGTGAATCAGCCCCAGCATTTT CASSLGVNQPQHF
TRBJ1-3 . . TRBV2 TGTGCCAGCAGCAAACAGGGCCGGTCCGACACCATATATTTT CASSKQGRSDTIYF
TRBJ2-7 TRBD1 . TRBV28 TGTGCCAGCAGTAGAGGACAGGACATTGCCTACGAGCAGTACTTC CASSRGQDIAYEQYF
TRBJ2-5 . . TRBV5-4 TGTGCCAGCAGCCGTTCGGCCGGGACGCAAGAGACCCAGTACTTC CASSRSAGTQETQYF
TRBJ1-1 . . TRBV11-2 TGTGCCAGCAGCCCAAGACAGAAGTTTGAAGCTTTCTTT CASSPRQKFEAFF
TRBJ2-3 . . TRBV9 TGTGCCAGCAGTTCCTGGGGTAGCGGCACAGATACGCAGTATTTT CASSSWGSGTDTQYF
TRBJ2-1 . . TRBV28 TGTGCCAGCGGAACAAACAGGGAGAGGGGGCAGTTCTTC CASGTNRERGQFF
TRBJ2-2 TRBD1 few TRBV19 TGTGCCACCACCACAGGGGTGAGCACCGGGGAGCTGTTTTTT CATTTGVSTGELFF
TRBJ2-5 . . TRBV5-5 TGTGCCAGCAGCTTGGCCGGTGTCGGGGAAGAGACCCAGTACTTC CASSLAGVGEETQYF
TRBJ2-3 . . TRBV28 TGTTCGGCCTACGCGGGACAGAGAACAGATACGCAGTATTTT CSAYAGQRTDTQYF
TRBJ2-1 . . TRBV5-8 TGTGCCAGCAGGCCTGTTCCGGACAATGAGCAGTTCTTC CASRPVPDNEQFF
TRBJ2-7 . . TRBV7-9 TGTGCCAGCAGACCGACAGGAGAACTCTACGAGCAGTACTTC CASRPTGELYEQYF
TRBJ2-7 . once TRBV20-1 TGCAGTGCTGAAGACTACGAGCAGTACTTC CSAEDYEQYF
TRBJ1-2 . . TRBV5-1 TGCGCCAGCAGCTTGGAGGGTAGCTATGGCTACACCTTC CASSLEGSYGYTF
TRBJ1-3 . . TRBV9 TGTGCCAGCACGCCAGGGAGTGGAAACACCATATATTTT CASTPGSGNTIYF
TRBJ1-2 . . TRBV19 TGTGCCAGTAGTGCGCGGGCCCAGGATGGCTACACCTTC CASSARAQDGYTF
TRBJ2-3 TRBD2 . TRBV11-1 TGTGCCAGCAGCTTAAGGTTGGGCGGGGGGGCCCTAGATACGCAGTATTTT CASSLRLGGGALDTQYF
TRBJ2-7 . . TRBV27 TGTGCCAGCAGTTTTCACCACGAGCAGTACTTC CASSFHHEQYF
TRBJ2-7 . . TRBV5-4 TGTGCCAGCAGCTTGCACTCGACTGACGAGCAGTACTTC CASSLHSTDEQYF
TRBJ2-3 . . TRBV27 TGTGCCAGCAGTTTTTCTAGGGGCCCCCCTAGCCAGGGTACGCAGTATTTT CASSFSRGPPSQGTQYF
TRBJ2-1 . . TRBV7-9 TGTGCCAGCAGCTTAGCAGGGTCCTACAATGAGCAGTTCTTC CASSLAGSYNEQFF
TRBJ1-5 . . TRBV19 TGTGCCAGTAGTATAGCTGGGAATCAGCCCCAGCATTTT CASSIAGNQPQHF
TRBJ1-6 . . TRBV2 TGTGCCAGCAGCTCTAGGGCAAATTCACCCCTCCACTTT CASSSRANSPLHF
TRBJ1-2 . . TRBV5-4 TGTGCCAGCAGCTTGGCCGGGGGGATCGGCTATGGCTACACCTTC CASSLAGGIGYGYTF
TRBJ1-2 . . TRBV7-9 TGTGCCAGCAGCTTAGACGGACCCCACTATGGCTACACCTTC CASSLDGPHYGYTF
TRBJ1-3 . . TRBV13 TGTGCCAGCAGCGCGGGGCCAAGCTCTGGAAACACCATATATTTT CASSAGPSSGNTIYF